A single sample gave rise to the 7 T cell receptor beta chains below, sequenced in a study of PD-1 blockade in classical Hodgkin lymphoma. There was relapse after autologous stem cell transplantation in every patient, and there was variation in brentuximab vedotin exposure. Produced via immunoSEQ multiplex PCR; TCRdb's table is partial and in-frame only. There are around 44,000 clones in the sample; approximately 86% occur only once, and approximately 5.7% lies in the top ten. This sample comprised peripheral blood mononuclear cells (PBMCs), obtained before the second cycle of nivolumab. All receptors come from a human donor with classical Hodgkin lymphoma.

The rearrangement joins TRBV7-3 to TRBJ2-1; D is ambiguous. Trimming left V 2 bases short and J 1 base short, with 6 bases between. This CDR3 comprises 14 residues. CDR1 and CDR2 (germline): SGHTA, FQGTGA. CDR3 protein: CASSLGVSYNEQFF. The CDR3 bases are TGTGCCAGCAGCTTAGGGGTTTCCTACAATGAGCAGTTCTTC.

The V and J genes are TRBV2 and TRBJ2-4; tentative D call: TRBD1 (5 bases). The germline gives CDR1 SNHLY, CDR2 FYNNEI. This CDR3 spans 17 amino acids. The V end was cut by 1 base, the J end by 1 base, with 14 bases between. As DNA, the CDR3 is TGTGCCAGCAGTGAAGGTGCAGGGTTCGGGGCCAAAAACATTCAGTACTTC. This sequence encodes CASSEGAGFGAKNIQYF. Filled out from reference TRBV2 and TRBJ2-4, the complete variable domain reads EPEVTQTPSHQVTQMGQEVILRCVPISNHLYFYWYRQILGQKVEFLVSFYNNEISEKSEIFDDQFSVERPDGSNFTLKIRSTKLEDSAMYFCASSEGAGFGAKNIQYFGAGTRLSVL.

V is TRBV6-5 and J is TRBJ2-7; no definite D call. This CDR3 has 13 amino acids. Between the trimmed V and J ends, which lost 5 bases and 2 bases, there was a span of 10 bases. Germline V gene lookup returns CDR1 MNHEY and CDR2 SVGAGI. The CDR3 DNA follows: TGTGCCAGCAGTCACGGCCGCGCCTACGAGCAGTACTTC. Translating gives CASSHGRAYEQYF.

The chain links TRBV11-2 to TRBJ1-1, with 7 bases identical to TRBD1. CDR3 size: 15 residues. The V segment lost 0 bases and the J segment 1 base; nucleotides outside the gene matches: 2. Germline CDR1 is SGHAT and CDR2 is FQNNGV. The CDR3 sequence is CASSLEWTGNTEAFF. The CDR3 DNA follows: TGTGCCAGCAGCTTAGAATGGACAGGGAACACTGAAGCTTTCTTT.

This sequence joins TRBV4-3 and TRBJ2-5, with a possible D match to TRBD1 (6 bases). The CDR3 is made up of 15 amino acids. Germline V gene sequence: CDR1 LGHNA, CDR2 YSLEER. V lost 1 base, J lost 5 bases, and 14 bases lay in between. In nucleotides, the CDR3 is TGCGCCAGCAGCCAAGGGTGGGGGCTTGGGGAGACCCAGTACTTC. This gives the protein CASSQGWGLGETQYF.

The gene calls are TRBV6-1 and TRBJ1-5; the D gene is possibly TRBD1 (5 bases). Looked up from germline, CDR1 is MNHNS and CDR2 is SASEGT. The CDR3 is made up of 13 amino acids. The CDR3 reads CAGREGGNQPQHF. In DNA form, the CDR3 reads TGTGCAGGGAGGGAAGGGGGCAATCAGCCCCAGCATTTT.

The chain has TRBV5-1 and TRBJ1-2; 9 nucleotides align to TRBD1. The CDR3 spans 15 residues. CDR1 and CDR2 (germline): SGHRS, YFSETQ. Trimming cost V 0 bases and J 8 bases; bases outside gene matches: 8. CDR3 amino acids: CASSLVGRTGDGYTF. DNA for the CDR3: TGCGCCAGCAGCTTGGTTGGGCGGACAGGGGACGGCTACACCTTC. The variable domain in full, completed from reference TRBV5-1 and TRBJ1-2, reads KAGVTQTPRYLIKTRGQQVTLSCSPISGHRSVSWYQQTPGQGLQFLFEYFSETQRNKGNFPGRFSGRQFSNSRSEMNVSTLELGDSALYLCASSLVGRTGDGYTFGSGTRLTVV.